This T cell receptor (beta chain) was sequenced in a study of cytomegalovirus exposure and HLA in healthy donors. The wider study: Clustering assigned 81% of the approximately 400 genotyped donors to the Caucasian-associated ancestry cluster.

Donors were ostensibly healthy at sampling, although undocumented immune exposures were probable. Primers: 60 Vbeta forward and 13 Jbeta reverse. Generated by immunoSEQ multiplex PCR, the TCRdb table keeps only in-frame clones and is missing some. The repertoire has 95,000 to 150,000 clones, roughly 80% of them found once; the top ten carry around 28%. The germline V gene encodes CDR1 MNHNY and CDR2 SVGAGI (reference sequence). Trimming pared 9 bases from V and 0 bases from J, leaving 12 bases between. The CDR3 contains 15 residues. As concerns this clone: Antigen specificity is unknown.

Regarding the study as a whole: In an earlier analysis, in about 530 donors, most V segments appeared productive either ~87% or ~30% of the time.

The V and J genes are TRBV6-6 and TRBJ2-6; D remains ambiguous. The sample taken for sequencing was PBMCs. The TCR sequence derives from a man between 60 and 75 years old in good health and CMV-seropositive. For the CDR3, the DNA is TGTGCCAGTACCCCTTTAGACTCTGGGGCCAACGTCCTGACTTTC. Its protein is CASTPLDSGANVLTF.